This record looks at one T cell receptor beta chain sequence and its context. The data are from a study of technical replicates of blood from a handful of donors. This CDR3 spans 14 amino acids. Germline V gene lookup returns CDR1 MGHDK and CDR2 SYGVNS. Trimming pared 3 bases from V and 2 bases from J, leaving 11 bases between. Assay: immunoSEQ multiplex PCR; the TCRdb copy retains only in-frame clones and omits some. The data show around 100,000 clones, roughly 94% seen once. The receptor was isolated from a human donor in good health. This chain uses TRBV25-1 with TRBJ2-7; D possibly corresponds to TRBD1 (6 bases). Sequencing input: T cells isolated from PBMCs. CDR3 sequence: CASSDGTYTYEQYF. CDR3 nucleotide sequence: TGTGCCAGCAGTGACGGGACATATACCTACGAGCAGTACTTC.